These 5 T cell receptor beta chains share one sample of origin, sequenced in a study of cytomegalovirus exposure and HLA in healthy donors. Use of 60 Vbeta and 13 Jbeta primers characterized the PCR. The repertoire was sequenced with immunoSEQ multiplex PCR; TCRdb's copy has only in-frame clones and lacks some. The table for this sample gives about 130,000 clones. Sequencing input: PBMCs. The receptor set was obtained from a woman aged 40 to 50 in good health and CMV-seropositive.

The chain links TRBV4-1 to TRBJ1-5, with a possible D match to TRBD1 (6 bases). Trimming removed 1 base from V and 3 bases from J, with 10 bases in between. The CDR3 totals 15 residues. Germline V CDR1 and CDR2: MGHRA, YSYEKL. The CDR3 reads CASSQVAGANQPQHF. CDR3 nucleotide sequence: TGCGCCAGCAGCCAAGTTGCAGGGGCCAATCAGCCCCAGCATTTT.

The chain recombines TRBV2 with TRBJ2-3, with 8 nucleotides matching TRBD1. The CDR3 is 13 residues long. After removal of 6 bases from V and 7 bases from J, the junction contained 6 bases not matched to a gene. CDR1 is SNHLY, CDR2 FYNNEI, per germline. CDR3 amino acids: CASRGQEVYTQYF. The CDR3 DNA reads TGTGCCAGCAGGGGACAGGAGGTTTATACGCAGTATTTT. Looking up the rest from reference TRBV2 and TRBJ2-3 gives the full variable domain: EPEVTQTPSHQVTQMGQEVILRCVPISNHLYFYWYRQILGQKVEFLVSFYNNEISEKSEIFDDQFSVERPDGSNFTLKIRSTKLEDSAMYFCASRGQEVYTQYFGPGTRLTVL.

The chain couples TRBV30 to TRBJ2-7; 11 bases are a match to TRBD2. Germline V gene data show CDR1 as GTSNPN and CDR2 as SVGIG (reference sequence). V trimming: 2 bases; J trimming: 5 bases; junction bases outside the gene matches: 11. The CDR3 has 16 residues. CDR3 bases: TGTGCCTGGAGTAAGACTAGCGGGATGAAGCGCCACGAGCAGTACTTC. It translates to CAWSKTSGMKRHEQYF. The variable domain in full, completed from reference TRBV30 and TRBJ2-7, reads SQTIHQWPATLVQPVGSPLSLECTVEGTSNPNLYWYRQAAGRGLQLLFYSVGIGQISSEVPQNLSASRPQDRQFILSSKKLLLSDSGFYLCAWSKTSGMKRHEQYFGPGTRLTVT.

This rearrangement joins TRBV6-5 to TRBJ1-3, with D unclear. Germline CDR1 is MNHEY and CDR2 is SVGAGI. The germline V and J ends were trimmed by 7 bases and 3 bases, with 4 bases remaining between them. The CDR3 extends over 11 amino acids. The CDR3 spells CASIIGNTIYF. In DNA form, the CDR3 reads TGTGCCAGCATAATTGGAAACACCATATATTTT.

The J gene is TRBJ1-4, the V gene TRBV5-1, with D hard to call. Trimming left V 1 base short and J 6 bases short, with 10 bases between. This CDR3 spans 14 amino acids. Germline V gene data show CDR1 as SGHRS and CDR2 as YFSETQ. CDR3 in DNA: TGCGCCAGCAGCTTGACGGGGTTCGATGAAAAACTGTTTTTT. Residues: CASSLTGFDEKLFF.